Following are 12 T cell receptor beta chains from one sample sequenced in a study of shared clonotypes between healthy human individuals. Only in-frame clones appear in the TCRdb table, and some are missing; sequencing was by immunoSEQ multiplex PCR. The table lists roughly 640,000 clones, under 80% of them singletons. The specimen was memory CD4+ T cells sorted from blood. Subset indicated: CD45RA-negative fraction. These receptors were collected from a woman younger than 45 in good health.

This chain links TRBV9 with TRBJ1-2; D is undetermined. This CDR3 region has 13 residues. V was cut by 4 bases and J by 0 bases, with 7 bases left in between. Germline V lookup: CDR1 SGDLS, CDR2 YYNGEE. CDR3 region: CASSPRTNYGYTF. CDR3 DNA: TGTGCCAGCAGCCCCCGGACTAACTATGGCTACACCTTC.

The CDR3 spells CASSITGVTYGYTF. CDR3 bases: TGTGCCAGTAGTATCACAGGGGTAACCTATGGCTACACCTTC. V gene TRBV19 combines with J gene TRBJ1-2; TRBD1 agrees at 7 bases. The CDR3 has 14 amino acids. J lost 4 bases, V lost 3 bases, and 5 bases had no gene match. From germline, CDR1 is LNHDA and CDR2 SQIVND (reference sequence).

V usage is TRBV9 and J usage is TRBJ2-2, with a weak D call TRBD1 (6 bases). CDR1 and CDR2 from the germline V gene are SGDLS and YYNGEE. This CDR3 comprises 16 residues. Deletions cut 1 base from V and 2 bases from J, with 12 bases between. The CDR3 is CASSVYGTSNTGELFF. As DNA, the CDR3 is TGTGCCAGCAGCGTATACGGGACAAGTAACACCGGGGAGCTGTTTTTT.

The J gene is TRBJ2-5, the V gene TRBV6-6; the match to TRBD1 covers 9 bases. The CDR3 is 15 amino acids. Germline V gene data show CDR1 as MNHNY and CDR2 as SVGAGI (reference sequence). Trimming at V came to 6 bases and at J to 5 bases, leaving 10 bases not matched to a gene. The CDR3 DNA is TGTGCCAGCAGCCCCGGGACAGGGAAACGGGAGACCCAGTACTTC. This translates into CASSPGTGKRETQYF.

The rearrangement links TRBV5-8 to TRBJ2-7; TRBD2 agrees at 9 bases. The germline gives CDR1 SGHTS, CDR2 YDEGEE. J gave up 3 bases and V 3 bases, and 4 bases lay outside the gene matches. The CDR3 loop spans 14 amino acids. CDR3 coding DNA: TGTGCCAGCAGCTATGGGACTAGCTGCTACGAGCAGTACTTC. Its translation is CASSYGTSCYEQYF.

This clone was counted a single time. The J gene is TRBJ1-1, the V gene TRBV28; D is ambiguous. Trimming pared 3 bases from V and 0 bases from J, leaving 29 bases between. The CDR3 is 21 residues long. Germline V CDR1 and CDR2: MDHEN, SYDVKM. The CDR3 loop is CASSLAFPHAHTDSMNTEAFF. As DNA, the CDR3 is TGTGCCAGCAGTTTGGCCTTCCCCCATGCACATACCGATTCTATGAACACTGAAGCTTTCTTT.

The CDR3 nucleotides read TGTGCCAGCAGTTTTGGAGTCCGAGACTACGAGCAGTACTTC. Protein: CASSFGVRDYEQYF. The chain carries TRBV28 and TRBJ2-7; the D is unclear. V lost 3 bases and J lost 3, with 12 bases in between. CDR3 size: 14 residues. Germline V gives CDR1 MDHEN, CDR2 SYDVKM.

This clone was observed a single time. For the CDR3, the DNA is TGTGCCAGCAGTGACAAGACTAGCAAGCAGTACTTC. Translating gives CASSDKTSKQYF. This chain joins TRBV6-4 and TRBJ2-7, with TRBD2 identical over 7 bases. V gave up 2 bases and J gave up 8 bases; unmatched junction bases: 3. Looked up from germline, CDR1 is MRHNA and CDR2 is SNTAGT. CDR3 length: 12 residues.

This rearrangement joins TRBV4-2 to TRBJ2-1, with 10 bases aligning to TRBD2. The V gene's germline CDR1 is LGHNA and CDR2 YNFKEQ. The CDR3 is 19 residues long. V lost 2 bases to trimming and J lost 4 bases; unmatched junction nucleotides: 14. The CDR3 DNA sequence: TGTGCCAGCAGCCAAACTAGAGCGGGAGGGCCCGCCGATTACAATGAGCAGTTCTTC. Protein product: CASSQTRAGGPADYNEQFF.

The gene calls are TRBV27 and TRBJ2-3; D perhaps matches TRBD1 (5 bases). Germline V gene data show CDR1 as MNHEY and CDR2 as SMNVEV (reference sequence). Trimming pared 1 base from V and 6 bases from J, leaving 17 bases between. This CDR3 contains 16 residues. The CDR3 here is CASSLFRGSAVDTQYF. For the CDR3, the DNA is TGTGCCAGCAGTTTATTTAGGGGTTCAGCCGTGGATACGCAGTATTTT.

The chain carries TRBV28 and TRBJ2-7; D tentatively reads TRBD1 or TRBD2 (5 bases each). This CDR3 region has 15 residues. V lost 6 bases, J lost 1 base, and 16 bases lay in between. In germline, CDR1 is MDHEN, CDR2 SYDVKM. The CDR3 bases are TGTGCCAGCAGCCCTGGGACGGAAAGATCCTACGAGCAGTACTTC. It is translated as CASSPGTERSYEQYF.

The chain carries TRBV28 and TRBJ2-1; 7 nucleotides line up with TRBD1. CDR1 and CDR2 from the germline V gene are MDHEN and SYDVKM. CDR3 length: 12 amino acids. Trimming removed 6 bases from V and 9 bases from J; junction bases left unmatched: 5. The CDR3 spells CASRRQGGEQFF. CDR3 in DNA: TGTGCCAGCAGAAGACAGGGCGGTGAGCAGTTCTTC.